Each of the 25 T cell receptor beta chains below was sequenced from the same sample in a study of T and B cells in COVID-19 patients. From blood, roughly 240-550 ng of genomic DNA served as TRB template. BIOMED2 TRB-A/B primer pools were used in multiplex TRB PCR. Via MiXCR, TCRdb re-called the multiplex PCR reads, giving one row per CDR3 protein. In the table there are several thousand distinct CDR3 sequences, about 36% of which are singletons. The source material was blood. The receptors shown here come from a human donor with active COVID-19.

The gene calls are TRBV5-4 and TRBJ2-7; 8 positions match TRBD1. Per the germline V gene, CDR1 is SGHNT and CDR2 is YYREEE (reference sequence). The CDR3 sequence is 13 residues long. V shed 4 bases and J 7 bases; nucleotides not matched to a gene: 7. Written as DNA, the CDR3 is TGTGCCAGCAGCGCGGGACAGGTGGAAGAGCAGTACTTC. It specifies CASSAGQVEEQYF.

The rearrangement uses TRBV19 and TRBJ1-2, with 9 bases aligning to TRBD1. The CDR3 has 13 amino acids. Germline trimming cut 5 bases from V and 5 bases from J; bases unmatched to any gene: 3. Per germline, CDR1 LNHDA and CDR2 SQIVND (reference sequence). CDR3 DNA sequence: TGTGCCAGTAGTCCCGGGACAGGGTATGGCTACACCTTC. Translation gives CASSPGTGYGYTF.

This clonotype was observed a handful of times. CDR3 coding DNA: TGTGCCAGCAGCTTTGGGTCAGGGGTTGGCTACACCTTC. The encoded protein is CASSFGSGVGYTF. The gene calls are TRBV5-4 and TRBJ1-2, with a possible D match to TRBD1 (6 bases). CDR1 and CDR2 from the germline V gene are SGHNT and YYREEE (reference sequence). Trimming shortened V by 2 bases and J by 7 bases, and 12 bases separated the two germline ends. The CDR3 extends over 13 amino acids.

In this sample, this clonotype is medium-sized (0.01 to 0.1%). This chain uses TRBV19 with TRBJ2-3; 12 bases match TRBD2. After removal of 6 bases from V and 5 bases from J, the junction contained 6 bases not matched to a gene. The CDR3 runs to 15 residues. CDR1 is LNHDA, CDR2 SQIVND, per germline (reference sequence). CDR3 in DNA: TGTGCCAGTAGAAGACTAGCGGGAGAGGGAGATACGCAGTATTTT. The encoded protein is CASRRLAGEGDTQYF.

This clonotype was seen a handful of times. In nucleotides, the CDR3 is TGTGCCAGCAGTTACCGCCGTCCCGGGACAGGGAAAGATGAGCAGTTCTTC. Amino acid sequence: CASSYRRPGTGKDEQFF. The V call is TRBV6-2 or TRBV6-3, the J call TRBJ2-1; 9 bases are a match to TRBD1. The CDR3 is 17 residues long. Germline trimming cut 2 bases from V and 8 bases from J; bases unmatched to any gene: 13. Germline-derived CDR1 and CDR2 are MNHEY and SVGEGT.

Concerning this clonotype: This may come from a read error, since a much larger clone is one base off. This chain uses TRBV5-6 with TRBJ2-3; 7 bases map to TRBD2. Germline V gene sequence: CDR1 SGHDT, CDR2 YYEEEE. The CDR3 spans 14 residues. Trimming took 4 bases from V and 5 from J; bases not matched to a gene: 7. The CDR3 DNA reads TGTGCCAGCAGCATGGGGGGGGGTGGAGATACGCAGTATTTT. Protein sequence: CASSMGGGGDTQYF.

The gene calls are TRBV5-4 and TRBJ2-2, with D possibly TRBD2 on 6 matching bases. This CDR3 comprises 14 residues. Per germline, CDR1 SGHNT and CDR2 YYREEE (reference sequence). The ends were cut back, 0 bases at V and 7 bases at J, with 10 bases in the middle. CDR3 amino acids: CASSLASENGELFF. The DNA for the CDR3 is TGTGCCAGCAGCTTGGCTAGCGAGAACGGGGAGCTGTTTTTT.

J is TRBJ1-2 and V is TRBV7-6, with 8 positions matching TRBD1. V shed 3 bases and J 7 bases; nucleotides not matched to a gene: 19. The CDR3 sequence is 18 residues long. From germline, CDR1 is SGHVS and CDR2 FNYEAQ. CDR3 loop: CASSLNPSVGQDFSGYTF. The CDR3 DNA sequence: TGTGCCAGCAGCTTGAACCCCTCAGTGGGACAGGACTTTAGTGGCTACACCTTC.

The chain has TRBV19 and TRBJ1-2; D not certain. The CDR3 is made up of 13 amino acids. The germline gives CDR1 LNHDA, CDR2 SQIVND (reference sequence). V lost 2 bases, J lost 3 bases, and 7 bases lay in between. The CDR3 loop reads CASSIRRDYGYTF. CDR3 coding DNA: TGTGCCAGTAGTATAAGGCGGGACTATGGCTACACCTTC.

By sample fraction, this clonotype is large. The chain employs TRBV27 and TRBJ2-7, with TRBD2 as a possible D gene (7 bases). The CDR3 runs 15 residues. Germline V gives CDR1 MNHEY, CDR2 SMNVEV (reference sequence). Trimming removed 2 bases from V and 9 bases from J, with 20 bases in between. The CDR3 DNA sequence: TGTGCCAGCAGTTTAGGGGGGGGGCTTCATGAAGGGCAGTACTTC. It encodes CASSLGGGLHEGQYF.

In this sample, this clonotype turned up a few times. This chain connects TRBV6-2 or TRBV6-3 to TRBJ2-3, with D tentatively TRBD2 (6 bases). This CDR3 has 16 residues. V was trimmed by 7 bases and J by 0 bases, leaving 17 bases between them. Germline V gene data show CDR1 as MNHEY and CDR2 as SVGEGT. For the CDR3, the DNA is TGTGCCAGCATTCCTGGGGCTGGGACTAGCACAGATACGCAGTATTTT. Translation: CASIPGAGTSTDTQYF.

The V gene is TRBV30, the J gene TRBJ1-3, with D hard to call. V dropped 2 bases and J dropped 4 bases, with 12 bases sitting between them. The CDR3 runs to 14 residues. The germline gives CDR1 GTSNPN, CDR2 SVGIG (reference sequence). CDR3 loop: CAWSIHGGGNTIYF. The DNA of the CDR3 is TGTGCCTGGAGTATCCACGGTGGAGGAAACACCATATATTTT.

Within the sample, this clonotype is medium-sized (0.01 to 0.1%). The genes are TRBV11-3 and TRBJ2-2; 7 nucleotides line up with TRBD1. Germline-derived CDR1 and CDR2 are SGHNT and YENEEA. V gave up 10 bases and J gave up 7 bases; unmatched junction bases: 9. CDR3 length: 13 amino acids. The CDR3 sequence is CAKHDRASGELFF. The CDR3 bases are TGTGCCAAGCACGACAGGGCTAGCGGGGAGCTGTTTTTT.

V gene TRBV13 combines with J gene TRBJ2-1, with a tentative D call TRBD1 (6 bases). The V end was cut by 5 bases, the J end by 0 bases, with 11 bases between. Germline CDR1 reads PRHDT; CDR2 reads FYEKMQ (reference sequence). The CDR3 covers 15 residues. In nucleotides, the CDR3 is TGTGCCAGCAGCCCAACAGGGAACTCCTACAATGAGCAGTTCTTC. The encoded protein is CASSPTGNSYNEQFF.

This chain uses TRBV4-3 with TRBJ1-3; TRBD1 might be the D (5 bases). The CDR3 is 16 residues long. Germline loops: CDR1 LGHNA, CDR2 YSLEER. V gave up 0 bases and J gave up 3 bases, with 12 bases separating them. The chain's CDR3 is CASSQERGAHGNTIYF. The CDR3, as DNA: TGCGCCAGCAGCCAAGAACGAGGGGCGCATGGAAACACCATATATTTT.

This clonotype has just a few counts. This chain joins TRBV6-2 or TRBV6-3 and TRBJ2-7; 9 nucleotides agree with TRBD1. V was pared by 0 bases and J by 3 bases, with 6 bases of the junction left unmatched. This CDR3 has 16 amino acids. Germline V gene sequence: CDR1 MNHEY, CDR2 SVGEGT. The CDR3, as DNA: TGTGCCAGCAGTTACTCCTTAGGGACAGGGTACTACGAGCAGTACTTC. Protein sequence: CASSYSLGTGYYEQYF.

This sequence joins TRBV19 and TRBJ1-1; D is ambiguous. The CDR3 extends over 12 amino acids. CDR1 and CDR2 (germline): LNHDA, SQIVND (reference sequence). Trimming left V 4 bases short and J 7 bases short, with 10 bases between. In DNA form, the CDR3 reads TGTGCCAGTAGTAACGGACCCTTTGAAGCTTTCTTT. Its protein is CASSNGPFEAFF.

The V call is TRBV19, the J call TRBJ2-3; a weak D match, TRBD1 (5 bases). CDR1 is LNHDA, CDR2 SQIVND, per germline (reference sequence). V was clipped by 6 bases and J by 3 bases, with 16 bases between them. The CDR3 length is 15 residues. Here the CDR3 DNA reads TGTGCCAGTAGGACCCACCCTTCAGGGACAGATACGCAGTATTTT. This gives the protein CASRTHPSGTDTQYF.

The chain combines TRBV5-6 with TRBJ1-1; 7 bases are a match to TRBD1. The trim removed 7 bases at V and 1 base at J, leaving 4 bases unmatched. Germline V gives CDR1 SGHDT, CDR2 YYEEEE. This CDR3 contains 13 residues. The CDR3 region is CASLGQTNTEAFF. DNA for the CDR3: TGTGCCAGCTTGGGACAGACGAACACTGAAGCTTTCTTT. The full variable domain, in which reference TRBV5-6 and TRBJ1-1 provide the parts outside the CDR3, is DAGVTQSPTHLIKTRGQQVTLRCSPKSGHDTVSWYQQALGQGPQFIFQYYEEEERQRGNFPDRFSGHQFPNYSSELNVNALLLGDSALYLCASLGQTNTEAFFGQGTRLTVV.

This chain connects TRBV19 to TRBJ2-3; 14 bases align to TRBD2. There are 19 residues in the CDR3. V dropped 5 bases and J dropped 6; count of bases not matched to a gene: 16. The V gene's germline CDR1 is LNHDA and CDR2 SQIVND (reference sequence). CDR3 sequence: CASSLGTSGSVSATDTQYF. In DNA form, the CDR3 reads TGTGCCAGTAGTCTCGGGACTAGCGGGAGTGTATCGGCCACGGATACGCAGTATTTT.

This clonotype has more than one count but fewer than ten. The rearrangement uses TRBV24-1 and TRBJ1-1; 7 bases line up with TRBD1. Germline-derived CDR1 and CDR2 are KGHDR and SFDVKD. V lost 5 bases and J lost 1; bases outside the gene matches: 6. The CDR3 runs 15 residues. The CDR3 is CATSGRQGQNTEAFF. In DNA form, the CDR3 reads TGTGCCACCAGTGGTCGACAGGGCCAGAACACTGAAGCTTTCTTT.

This chain uses TRBV11-3 with TRBJ2-7; 9 nucleotides line up with TRBD1. With V trimmed by 3 bases and J by 4 bases, 4 bases remained unmatched. This CDR3 is 14 amino acids long. CDR1 and CDR2 from the germline V gene are SGHNT and YENEEA. In nucleotides, the CDR3 is TGTGCCAGCAGCTTGGACAGGGGACCTTACGAGCAGTACTTC. This translates into CASSLDRGPYEQYF.

The V call is TRBV6-5, the J call TRBJ1-4, with TRBD1 matching 9 bases. Germline CDR1 and CDR2: MNHEY and SVGAGI. The J segment lost 8 bases and the V segment lost 2 bases, leaving 6 bases of the junction unmatched. The CDR3 is 15 residues long. CDR3 bases: TGTGCCAGCAGTTACCGCGGGACAGGGAGGGAAAAACTGTTTTTT. This encodes CASSYRGTGREKLFF.

There are a few counts of this clonotype. The chain employs TRBV27 and TRBJ2-5, with TRBD1 as a possible D gene (6 bases). Germline-derived CDR1 and CDR2 are MNHEY and SMNVEV (reference sequence). This CDR3 has 16 amino acids. V gave up 2 bases and J gave up 1 base, with 14 bases separating them. In DNA, the CDR3 is TGTGCCAGCAGTTTAAGAGGGACAAGTACCCAAGAGACCCAGTACTTC. It encodes CASSLRGTSTQETQYF.

To note about this clonotype: Possible read error: a much larger clone is one base away. This CDR3 is CSVEKGGGNTEAFF. CDR3 coding DNA: TGCAGCGTTGAGAAAGGGGGAGGTAACACTGAAGCTTTCTTT. The chain carries TRBV29-1 and TRBJ1-1; D may be TRBD1 (6 bases). Germline V gene data show CDR1 as SQVTM and CDR2 as ANQGSEA. The CDR3 covers 14 residues. V lost 3 bases and J 2 bases, leaving 13 bases between the germline ends.